This T cell receptor (beta chain) was captured by sequencing in a study of post-analysis software for immune sequencing data. On the study more broadly: Courses of disease covered relapsing-remitting, secondary progressive and progressive-relapsing multiple sclerosis. Notes on the study in general: Analysis by F measure revealed that same-batch samples clustered strongly together. The five TRBV segments detected at higher frequency in patients than in controls included TRBV5-6, TRBV5-1 and TRBV20-1. Multiple sclerosis patients showed significantly lower normalized Chao1 diversity than controls did.

Carried by the TCR beta cDNA libraries were unique molecular identifiers. The source material, 1 to 10 million T cells, gave rise to roughly 500,000 cDNA molecules. TCRdb reprocessed the PCR reads with MiXCR, giving one entry per CDR3 protein. Of hundreds of thousands of distinct CDR3 sequences listed, approximately 34% are singletons. The CDR3 spans 14 residues. Looked up from germline, CDR1 is DFQATT and CDR2 is SNEGSKA (reference sequence). Concerning this clonotype: Its cognate antigen is unknown. Relative to the germline gene, one junction end is altered; a read error may explain this.

The material sequenced was blood. This TCR derives from a girl under 18 with multiple sclerosis. The chain employs TRBV20-1 and TRBJ1-4; TRBD1 is a possible D gene (6 bases). In DNA, the CDR3 is TGCAGTGCTAGAGAAGGGGGTTTGGATGAAAGACTGTTTTTT. Protein product: CSAREGGLDERLFF.